This T cell receptor (beta chain) was recovered during a study of blood T cell repertoires in COVID-19. Overall study: The United States, Italy and Spain provided the acute and convalescent COVID-19 samples. PBMCs, B-cell-depleted T cells, or T cells provided the cDNA or gDNA that made up the material.

The V end was cut by 3 bases, the J end by 3 bases, with 14 bases between. This CDR3 has 15 amino acids. CDR1 SEHNR and CDR2 FQNEAQ come from the germline V gene (reference sequence). In the authors' workflow: Estimates of nucleated cell counts were drawn from the amplification of reference gene primers. The repertoire was sequenced with immunoSEQ multiplex PCR; TCRdb's copy has only in-frame clones and lacks some. V and J calls and clone size are copied from that table; D and trimming were computed from the DNA. Seen here are about 420,000 clones, 70% to 90% observed once, and the top ten hold 0.8% to 0.9%. Seattle patient enrollment occurred during active infection, with longitudinal follow-up thereafter.

The sequenced material came from peripheral blood. The receptor comes from a man aged 18 to 30 with COVID-19, enrolled during active disease. V is TRBV7-9 and J is TRBJ1-2; D possibly corresponds to TRBD1 (6 bases). CDR3 sequence reads: CASSFRDTKDYGYTF. As DNA, the CDR3 is TGTGCCAGCAGCTTCCGGGACACCAAGGACTATGGCTACACCTTC.